This record looks at one TCR beta chain sequence and its context. Its antigen is still unknown. Sequencing used immunoSEQ multiplex PCR; TCRdb keeps in-frame clones, though not all of them. The table lists under 600,000 clones, about 96% of them singletons. The sample is drawn from a study of shared clonotypes between healthy human individuals. A CD45RA-negative memory subset and a CD45RA+ naive subset were separated from the CD4+ cells. Study-wide results and caveats: The study drew on few donors, limiting represented genetic and exposure-history diversity. Rarefaction revealed incomplete sorted-subset sequencing despite large depth.

The germline V gene has CDR1 PRHDT and CDR2 FYEKMQ (reference sequence). There are 16 residues in the CDR3. V was clipped by 0 bases and J by 0 bases; unmatched bases: 2. Input material: naive CD4+ T cells sorted from blood. Subset here: CD45RA+ positively selected. V is TRBV13 and J is TRBJ1-3; 7 bases are shared with TRBD1. This clonotype was sampled from a woman aged 30 to 39 in good health. CDR3 residues: CASSLGRTGSGNTIYF. The CDR3 region has the DNA TGTGCCAGCAGCTTAGGCCGGACAGGCTCTGGAAACACCATATATTTT.